Presented here are 28 T cell receptor beta chains from one specimen sequenced in a study of beta chain features in type 1 diabetes. Sequencing targeted expressed TCRB transcripts, as all isolated RNA had been reverse transcribed. Clones were sequenced by immunoSEQ multiplex PCR, and TCRdb holds only the in-frame ones, with some missing. The repertoire has roughly 170,000 clones, about an eighth of them found once; the top ten carry 0.6% to 0.8%. Input material: central memory CD4+ T cells from blood. The receptor set was obtained from a young woman in good health.

V and J are TRBV18 and TRBJ2-1; 9 positions agree with TRBD1. Germline trimming cut 6 bases from V and 6 bases from J; bases unmatched to any gene: 3. This CDR3 is built from 13 residues. Germline assignment: CDR1 KGHSH and CDR2 LQKENI. CDR3 sequence reads: CASSSDRGNEQFF. The CDR3 region has the DNA TGTGCCAGCTCGTCGGACAGGGGCAATGAGCAGTTCTTC.

This clone was detected only a few times. The chain uses TRBV14 and TRBJ2-1; 7 positions match TRBD2. Germline values: CDR1 SGHDN, CDR2 FVKESK. J was trimmed by 3 bases and V by 0 bases; bases with no gene match: 5. This CDR3 contains 16 residues. In nucleotides, the CDR3 is TGTGCCAGCAGCCAAGATTCGGCTAGCGGCTACAATGAGCAGTTCTTC. Translation gives CASSQDSASGYNEQFF. The whole variable domain, filled in from reference TRBV14 and TRBJ2-1, reads EAGVTQFPSHSVIEKGQTVTLRCDPISGHDNLYWYRRVMGKEIKFLLHFVKESKQDESGMPNNRFLAERTGGTYSTLKVQPAELEDSGVYFCASSQDSASGYNEQFFGPGTRLTVL.

This clone was seen a single time. The V gene is TRBV7-9, the J gene TRBJ2-3; TRBD2 agrees at 9 bases. Germline loops: CDR1 SEHNR, CDR2 FQNEAQ (reference sequence). This CDR3 has 15 amino acids. Losses at the gene ends were 1 base for V and 4 bases for J; bases not matched to a gene: 3. The CDR3, as DNA: TGTGCCAGCAGCTTAGGCGGCGGGAGGGCAGATACGCAGTATTTT. Protein sequence: CASSLGGGRADTQYF. Filled out from reference TRBV7-9 and TRBJ2-3, the complete variable domain reads DTGVSQNPRHKITKRGQNVTFRCDPISEHNRLYWYRQTLGQGPEFLTYFQNEAQLEKSRLLSDRFSAERPKGSFSTLEIQRTEQGDSAMYLCASSLGGGRADTQYFGPGTRLTVL.

The chain joins TRBV9 to TRBJ1-1; the D is unclear. Germline CDR1 reads SGDLS; CDR2 reads YYNGEE. The CDR3 totals 14 residues. Trimming stripped 6 bases from V and 0 bases from J, with 12 bases between. The CDR3 region has the DNA TGTGCCAGCAAAGCGGAGGGAATGAACACTGAAGCTTTCTTT. This encodes CASKAEGMNTEAFF.

This clone was found a few times. The chain combines TRBV7-6 with TRBJ2-7, with D tentatively TRBD2 (5 bases). Trimming pared 2 bases from V and 1 base from J, leaving 9 bases between. Germline lookup yields CDR1 SGHVS and CDR2 FNYEAQ. The CDR3 covers 14 residues. The DNA of the CDR3 is TGTGCCAGCAGCTTAAATAGCGAGTCCTACGAGCAGTACTTC. This encodes CASSLNSESYEQYF.

The chain carries TRBV29-1 and TRBJ2-1; D is possibly TRBD1 (6 bases). The CDR3 is 12 amino acids. Trimming took 4 bases from V and 8 from J, leaving 12 bases between them. Per germline, CDR1 SQVTM and CDR2 ANQGSEA. CDR3 amino acids: CSVVQGVHEQFF. The CDR3 DNA reads as TGCAGCGTTGTACAGGGAGTGCATGAGCAGTTCTTC.

This clone showed up just a few times. The CDR3 reads CASSLITGTDTQYF. The CDR3 region has the DNA TGTGCCAGCAGTTTAATAACGGGCACAGATACGCAGTATTTT. The rearrangement uses TRBV28 and TRBJ2-3, with D unresolved. The germline V gene has CDR1 MDHEN and CDR2 SYDVKM. This CDR3 region has 14 residues. The V end lost 2 bases, the J end lost 1 base, and 7 bases lay between the germline ends.

The chain is built from TRBV19 and TRBJ1-5, with 8 bases fitting TRBD1. The CDR3 contains 15 residues. CDR1 and CDR2 (germline): LNHDA, SQIVND (reference sequence). Germline trimming cut 5 bases from V and 7 bases from J; bases unmatched to any gene: 10. The CDR3 region has the DNA TGTGCCAGTAGTGGACAGGGCCCCTCTACGCAGCCCCAGCATTTT. It is translated as CASSGQGPSTQPQHF.

This clone was detected a few times. The V and J genes are TRBV7-9 and TRBJ1-2, with D possibly matching TRBD1 (5 bases). The ends were cut back, 3 bases at V and 6 bases at J, with 20 bases in the middle. The CDR3 runs to 16 residues. Germline V gene data show CDR1 as SEHNR and CDR2 as FQNEAQ (reference sequence). In nucleotides, the CDR3 is TGTGCCAGCAGCTTCCAAAGTTGGGGGGGAGAGAATGGCTACACCTTC. It yields the protein CASSFQSWGGENGYTF.

This clone has just a few counts. The chain uses TRBV15 and TRBJ1-5; 8 bases map to TRBD1. The CDR3 loop spans 14 amino acids. After removal of 5 bases from V and 5 bases from J, the junction contained 5 bases not matched to a gene. Germline loops: CDR1 LNHNV, CDR2 YYDKDF (reference sequence). CDR3: CATSGQGWDQPQHF. The CDR3 DNA is TGTGCCACCAGCGGACAGGGATGGGATCAGCCCCAGCATTTT.

V usage is TRBV18 and J usage is TRBJ2-2; 7 bases align to TRBD2. The germline CDR1 and CDR2 sequences are KGHSH and LQKENI. With 0 bases clipped from V and 7 bases from J, the junction kept 8 bases outside the gene matches. CDR3 length equals 16 residues. The CDR3 sequence: CASSPPRLAANGELFF. CDR3 nucleotides: TGTGCCAGCTCACCACCCCGGCTAGCGGCTAACGGGGAGCTGTTTTTT.

This clone has a handful of counts. The chain combines TRBV25-1 with TRBJ1-4, with TRBD1 as a possible D gene (6 bases). The germline V gene encodes CDR1 MGHDK and CDR2 SYGVNS. This CDR3 has 12 amino acids. Trimming took 3 bases from V and 12 from J, leaving 11 bases between them. The CDR3 DNA reads as TGTGCCAGCAGTGAGGGGACAAGGGAACTGTTTTTT. This gives the protein CASSEGTRELFF.

The sample holds a few counts of this clone. The chain carries TRBV27 and TRBJ2-1, with D tentatively TRBD2 (6 bases). Between the trimmed V and J ends, which lost 8 bases and 2 bases, there was a span of 16 bases. Germline V lookup: CDR1 MNHEY, CDR2 SMNVEV (reference sequence). The CDR3 sequence is 15 residues long. DNA of the CDR3: TGTGCCAGCTCTAGCGATTTCAGGCCCTACAATGAGCAGTTCTTC. Translated: CASSSDFRPYNEQFF.

Remarks on this clone: This specimen includes other DNA sequences encoding the same CDR3. The genes are TRBV15 and TRBJ1-2; no clear D gene. The CDR3 runs 12 residues. Per the germline V gene, CDR1 is LNHNV and CDR2 is YYDKDF (reference sequence). V was pared by 0 bases and J by 4 bases, with 3 bases between. CDR3 sequence reads: CATSRDRYGYTF. In DNA, the CDR3 is TGTGCCACCAGCAGAGATCGCTATGGCTACACCTTC.

The chain recombines TRBV6-6 with TRBJ2-5; 9 bases are shared with TRBD1. This CDR3 has 13 amino acids. With V trimmed by 6 bases and J by 3 bases, 2 bases remained unmatched. From germline, CDR1 is MNHNY and CDR2 SVGAGI (reference sequence). The CDR3 DNA reads as TGTGCCAGCAGCTGGACAGGGGAAGAGACCCAGTACTTC. It codes for CASSWTGEETQYF.

This clone was picked up a small number of times. The gene calls are TRBV18 and TRBJ1-1, with 9 bases aligning to TRBD1. Per the germline V gene, CDR1 is KGHSH and CDR2 is LQKENI. The CDR3 contains 15 residues. The J segment lost 4 bases and the V segment lost 3 bases, leaving 6 bases of the junction unmatched. The CDR3, as DNA: TGTGCCAGCTCACCGAGATTGACAGGGGGCACTGAAGCTTTCTTT. It encodes CASSPRLTGGTEAFF.

CDR3 sequence: CASSQDNRVYGYTF. The CDR3 DNA reads TGCGCCAGCAGCCAAGATAACAGGGTTTATGGCTACACCTTC. The J gene is TRBJ1-2, the V gene TRBV4-1; possible D gene TRBD1, 6 bases. CDR3 length equals 14 residues. V shed 0 bases and J shed 5 bases, with 10 bases lying between them. CDR1 is MGHRA and CDR2 is YSYEKL in the germline V gene.

The chain employs TRBV7-2 and TRBJ2-7; a weak D match, TRBD2 (5 bases). V gave up 5 bases and J gave up 5 bases, with 16 bases separating them. CDR1 and CDR2 (germline): SGHTA, FQGNSA. The CDR3 sequence is 14 residues long. CDR3 protein: CASSQGSGKHEQYF. The CDR3 DNA sequence: TGTGCCAGCAGCCAAGGGAGCGGTAAACACGAGCAGTACTTC.

CDR3 in amino acids: CASSLGDRVLNEQFF. DNA of the CDR3: TGTGCCAGCAGCTTAGGGGACAGGGTACTCAATGAGCAGTTCTTC. The chain combines TRBV7-9 with TRBJ2-1, with 9 nucleotides matching TRBD1. J gave up 6 bases and V 1 base, and 4 bases lay outside the gene matches. CDR1 SEHNR and CDR2 FQNEAQ come from the germline V gene (reference sequence). The CDR3 consists of 15 residues.

The J gene is TRBJ1-3, the V gene TRBV29-1; D may be TRBD1 (5 bases). V was shortened by 3 bases and J by 7 bases, with 13 bases between the two germline ends. The CDR3 is 13 residues long. Germline lookup yields CDR1 SQVTM and CDR2 ANQGSEA. CDR3: CSVEVGEGNTIYF. The CDR3 DNA reads as TGCAGCGTTGAGGTGGGGGAGGGCAACACCATATATTTT. The full variable domain, with the rest looked up from reference TRBV29-1 and TRBJ1-3, is SAVISQKPSRDICQRGTSLTIQCQVDSQVTMMFWYRQQPGQSLTLIATANQGSEATYESGFVIDKFPISRPNLTFSTLTVSNMSPEDSSIYLCSVEVGEGNTIYFGEGSWLTVV.

This sequence joins TRBV5-1 and TRBJ1-1; maybe TRBD1 (5 bases). The CDR3 is 14 residues long. Trimming stripped 4 bases from V and 1 base from J, with 11 bases between. The V gene's germline CDR1 is SGHRS and CDR2 YFSETQ. CDR3 protein: CASSGGDGNTEAFF. The CDR3 region has the DNA TGCGCCAGCAGCGGCGGGGACGGGAACACTGAAGCTTTCTTT.

This clone was recorded a few times. The genes are TRBV7-8 and TRBJ2-1, with TRBD1 matching over 8 bases. The CDR3 runs to 16 residues. Germline lookup yields CDR1 SGHVS and CDR2 FQNEAQ. V dropped 3 bases and J dropped 8; count of bases not matched to a gene: 12. CDR3 amino acids: CASSFHAGQGIDEQFF. CDR3 coding DNA: TGTGCCAGCAGCTTCCATGCCGGACAGGGTATCGATGAGCAGTTCTTC. The full variable domain, completed using reference TRBV7-8 and TRBJ2-1, is GAGVSQSPRYKVAKRGQDVALRCDPISGHVSLFWYQQALGQGPEFLTYFQNEAQLDKSGLPSDRFFAERPEGSVSTLKIQRTQQEDSAVYLCASSFHAGQGIDEQFFGPGTRLTVL.

This clone occurred a few times. The chain employs TRBV15 and TRBJ2-1, with D maybe TRBD1 (5 bases). The germline V gene has CDR1 LNHNV and CDR2 YYDKDF (reference sequence). V gave up 0 bases and J gave up 10 bases, with 7 bases separating them. This CDR3 contains 12 residues. CDR3 nucleotide sequence: TGTGCCACCAGCAGAGAACGGACAGAGCAGTTCTTC. Its protein product is CATSRERTEQFF.

This clone occurred many times. V is TRBV28 and J is TRBJ2-6; 10 nucleotides match TRBD1. Per the germline V gene, CDR1 is MDHEN and CDR2 is SYDVKM. The CDR3 has 17 residues. V lost 6 bases to trimming and J lost 5 bases; unmatched junction nucleotides: 10. The CDR3 DNA is TGTGCCAGCAGCCCACCCGGGACAGGGGCAAGGGCCAACGTCCTGACTTTC. Translated, it gives CASSPPGTGARANVLTF. Together with reference TRBV28 and TRBJ2-6, the CDR3 gives the full variable domain: DVKVTQSSRYLVKRTGEKVFLECVQDMDHENMFWYRQDPGLGLRLIYFSYDVKMKEKGDIPEGYSVSREKKERFSLILESASTNQTSMYLCASSPPGTGARANVLTFGAGSRLTVL.

This clone showed up just a few times. The chain is built from TRBV4-3 and TRBJ1-2; D is unresolved. Germline assignment: CDR1 LGHNA and CDR2 YSLEER. V lost 0 bases and J lost 5, with 13 bases in between. The CDR3 has 15 amino acids. The CDR3 spells CASSQDQRGGYGYTF. In DNA form, the CDR3 reads TGCGCCAGCAGCCAAGATCAACGGGGAGGGTATGGCTACACCTTC.

The chain recombines TRBV13 with TRBJ1-2; D might be TRBD1 (5 bases). Germline CDR1 PRHDT, CDR2 FYEKMQ (reference sequence). V lost 1 base and J lost 9, with 18 bases in between. CDR3 length: 15 amino acids. For the CDR3, the DNA is TGTGCCAGCAGCTTAGAGCAGGGCTCGCCGTATAGCTACACCTTC. Protein sequence: CASSLEQGSPYSYTF.

In its sample, this clone was seen a few times. This chain connects TRBV18 to TRBJ2-3, with a possible D match to TRBD1 (5 bases). This CDR3 has 15 residues. Germline CDR1 and CDR2: KGHSH and LQKENI. Trimming cost V 6 bases and J 2 bases, with 15 bases left between them. The CDR3 loop reads CASSTIDSLTDTQYF. The CDR3 coding sequence is TGTGCCAGCTCCACGATCGACAGCCTCACAGATACGCAGTATTTT. The full variable domain, in which reference TRBV18 and TRBJ2-3 provide the parts outside the CDR3, is NAGVMQNPRHLVRRRGQEARLRCSPMKGHSHVYWYRQLPEEGLKFMVYLQKENIIDESGMPKERFSAEFPKEGPSILRIQQVVRGDSAAYFCASSTIDSLTDTQYFGPGTRLTVL.

This clone was seen more than once but under ten times. V usage is TRBV28 and J usage is TRBJ2-3; 7 nucleotides match TRBD2. Germline V gives CDR1 MDHEN, CDR2 SYDVKM. V lost 6 bases and J lost 3; bases outside the gene matches: 9. The CDR3 runs to 15 residues. CDR3 nucleotides: TGTGCCAGCAGCCCCCCAAGCGGGATGACAGATACGCAGTATTTT. Translated, it gives CASSPPSGMTDTQYF.